This TCR beta chain is from a study of blood T cell repertoires in COVID-19 (dated by TCRdb to the early 2020s). Background for the entire study: Collaborator samples came from the United States, Italy and Spain and covered acute and convalescent phases of COVID-19. The dataset comprised deeply sampled blood TCRbeta repertoires from subjects exposed to, actively infected with, or recovered from COVID-19. Where available, HLA class I and class II types were taken from metadata supplied by the sample provider and were not determined by assay-based typing. A freely available public database, intended as a resource for researchers studying the immune response to SARS-CoV-2, is where the repertoires were released. The material from the prospective study consisted of cDNA or gDNA derived from T cells, B-cell-depleted T cells, or PBMCs. Sample metadata almost always included a de-identified subject ID, COVID-19 status, age in years and sex. Samples came from the ongoing ImmuneRACE study (first 160 participants) plus 1,254 subjects from 6 global collaborators.

Details on this clone: Its binding antigen is unknown. No clone much larger than this one lies a single base away; base qualities are absent.

TCRbeta CDR3 regions were amplified from genomic DNA using the immunoSEQ Assay, a bias-controlled multiplex PCR. Processing in the source paper ran as follows. Within the assay, amplification of reference gene primers was used to estimate how many nucleated cells each sample contained. To quantify the absolute abundance of each unique TCRbeta CDR3 rearrangement, sequence reads were collapsed and filtered. For each sample, productive Simpson clonality was calculated by taking the square root of Simpson's diversity index across productive rearrangements. TCRdb obtained this table from immuneACCESS and retained in-frame rearrangements with V and J assigned. These tables miss some clones; where compared with another copy, unresolved V genes account for less than half of the shortfall, and the remainder is unexplained. The V and J calls and clone size come from that table; D and trimming were worked out from the DNA. Counted in this sample were some 330,000 clones; 89% of them appeared once. The ten largest clones add up to about 1.7% of the sample.

One collaborating source in Seattle enrolled patients while the patients were actively infected and followed the patients over time throughout the course of disease. Collaborating institutions collected whole blood in K2EDTA tubes following their own protocols. Collaborator samples were shipped for TCRbeta analysis as frozen whole blood, isolated PBMCs, or DNA extracted from either sample type. Study-wide conclusions, independent of this receptor: The amount of clinical and demographic metadata varied by source and participant and was provided uncurated.

Trimmed from V: 5 bases; trimmed from J: 2 bases; junction bases lacking a gene match: 10. The germline V gene sets CDR1 to SGHNT and CDR2 to YENEEA. The CDR3 sequence holds 16 residues, the cysteine and phenylalanine included. The read is trimmed to its CDR3 DNA, 48 bases read in frame from base 1. Sequences were obtained from peripheral blood. The rearrangement combines TRBV11-3 with TRBJ1-2; the junction holds 8 bases that match TRBD1. This clonotype was obtained from a young woman with COVID-19, enrolled during active disease. The DNA is TGTGCCAGCAGCAATCCCGGACAGGGACGCAACTATGGCTACACCTTC. Its translation is CASSNPGQGRNYGYTF.